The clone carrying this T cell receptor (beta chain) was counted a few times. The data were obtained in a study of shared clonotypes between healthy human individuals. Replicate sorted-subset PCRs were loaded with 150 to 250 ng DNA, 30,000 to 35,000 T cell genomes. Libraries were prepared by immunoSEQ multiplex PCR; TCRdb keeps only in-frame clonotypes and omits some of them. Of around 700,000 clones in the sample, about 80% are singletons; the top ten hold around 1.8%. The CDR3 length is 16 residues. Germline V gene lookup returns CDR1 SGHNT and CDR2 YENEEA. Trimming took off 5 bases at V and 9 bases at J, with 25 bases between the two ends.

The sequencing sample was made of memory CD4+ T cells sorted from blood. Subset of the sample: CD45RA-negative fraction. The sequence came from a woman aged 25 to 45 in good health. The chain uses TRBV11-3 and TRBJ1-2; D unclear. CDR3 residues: CASSPPPESPISSYTF. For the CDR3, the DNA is TGTGCCAGCAGCCCACCCCCGGAGTCCCCCATCTCAAGCTACACCTTC.